Each of the 15 T cell receptor beta chains below was sequenced from the same sample in a study of T cell responses to AZD1222 COVID-19 vaccine. Generated by immunoSEQ multiplex PCR, the TCRdb table keeps only in-frame clones and is missing some. The sample includes about 150,000 clones, 88% of them seen just once. The sample in question was peripheral blood, obtained on day 0 of AZD1222 vaccination. The receptors come from an adult in good health.

The chain recombines TRBV5-1 with TRBJ1-2, with D unresolved. This CDR3 is built from 11 residues. Germline V gene data show CDR1 as SGHRS and CDR2 as YFSETQ. Trimming shortened V by 0 bases and J by 8 bases, and 5 bases separated the two germline ends. Written as DNA, the CDR3 is TGCGCCAGCAGCTTGGGGGTCGGCTACACCTTC. Encoded protein: CASSLGVGYTF. Together with reference TRBV5-1 and TRBJ1-2, the CDR3 gives the full variable domain: KAGVTQTPRYLIKTRGQQVTLSCSPISGHRSVSWYQQTPGQGLQFLFEYFSETQRNKGNFPGRFSGRQFSNSRSEMNVSTLELGDSALYLCASSLGVGYTFGSGTRLTVV.

Note on this clone: Distinct nucleotide sequences in the sample also encode this CDR3. The gene calls are TRBV10-3 and TRBJ1-5; no definite D call. The germline V gene has CDR1 ENHRY and CDR2 SYGVKD. The ends were cut back, 3 bases at V and 2 bases at J, with 8 bases in the middle. This CDR3 region has 14 residues. CDR3 DNA: TGTGCCATCAGTGAATCTGGGGGCAATCAGCCCCAGCATTTT. It encodes CAISESGGNQPQHF.

The CDR3 nucleotides are TGTGCCAGCAGCCAAGATCTGGCAGCCGGCCCCTACGAGCAGTACTTC. Translated, it gives CASSQDLAAGPYEQYF. J is TRBJ2-7 and V is TRBV4-2; D uncertain. V was trimmed by 0 bases and J by 2 bases, leaving 14 bases between them. The CDR3 consists of 16 residues. CDR1 and CDR2 from the germline V gene are LGHNA and YNFKEQ.

The rearrangement uses TRBV5-1 and TRBJ1-1, with 9 bases matching TRBD1. Trimming at V came to 4 bases and at J to 0 bases, leaving 7 bases not matched to a gene. The CDR3 sequence is 16 residues long. Looked up from germline, CDR1 is SGHRS and CDR2 is YFSETQ. The CDR3 protein is CASSPRQGELNTEAFF. Written as DNA, the CDR3 is TGCGCCAGCAGCCCCCGACAGGGGGAGCTGAACACTGAAGCTTTCTTT. The full variable domain, its missing parts supplied by reference TRBV5-1 and TRBJ1-1, is KAGVTQTPRYLIKTRGQQVTLSCSPISGHRSVSWYQQTPGQGLQFLFEYFSETQRNKGNFPGRFSGRQFSNSRSEMNVSTLELGDSALYLCASSPRQGELNTEAFFGQGTRLTVV.

The chain has TRBV13 and TRBJ1-2; D not resolved. Trimming removed 2 bases at V and 4 bases at J, with 14 bases between. The CDR3 spans 15 residues. Germline V gene data show CDR1 as PRHDT and CDR2 as FYEKMQ (reference sequence). CDR3 sequence: CASSLRQNSLYGYTF. CDR3 in DNA: TGTGCCAGCAGCTTACGTCAGAATTCTCTCTATGGCTACACCTTC.

This chain uses TRBV28 with TRBJ1-6; D is uncertain. This CDR3 has 15 amino acids. From germline, CDR1 is MDHEN and CDR2 SYDVKM. V was pared by 7 bases and J by 0 bases, with 10 bases between. In DNA, the CDR3 is TGTGCCAGCACGATTCGTAGCTCCTATAATTCACCCCTCCACTTT. Translation gives CASTIRSSYNSPLHF.

CDR3 nucleotide sequence: TGTGCCAGCAAGGGGGGCAGAATGAACACTGAAGCTTTCTTT. Its protein is CASKGGRMNTEAFF. The gene calls are TRBV2 and TRBJ1-1; TRBD1 is a possible D gene (6 bases). CDR3 length equals 14 residues. Trimming took 7 bases from V and 0 from J, leaving 12 bases between them. The germline gives CDR1 SNHLY, CDR2 FYNNEI.

The CDR3 nucleotides are TGCGCCAGCAGCCAAGGCCAAGGTGCAGGGGACAATCAGCCCCAGCATTTT. Translated, it gives CASSQGQGAGDNQPQHF. The rearrangement joins TRBV4-1 to TRBJ1-5, with D maybe TRBD1 (6 bases). The CDR3 is 17 residues long. CDR1 and CDR2 from the germline V gene are MGHRA and YSYEKL. Trimming removed 1 base from V and 3 bases from J, with 16 bases in between.

The chain carries TRBV28 and TRBJ1-6; D is undetermined. Trimming took off 6 bases at V and 0 bases at J, with 18 bases between the two ends. Germline CDR1 is MDHEN and CDR2 is SYDVKM. CDR3 length equals 18 residues. The CDR3 coding sequence is TGTGCCAGCAGGGGGAGGGCAGGCCCGAGCTCCTATAATTCACCCCTCCACTTT. It specifies CASRGRAGPSSYNSPLHF.

In this sample, this clone turned up a few times. The chain couples TRBV2 to TRBJ1-2, with 9 bases aligning to TRBD1. The CDR3 spans 13 residues. The V gene's germline CDR1 is SNHLY and CDR2 FYNNEI. V dropped 6 bases and J dropped 3; count of bases not matched to a gene: 2. The CDR3 DNA reads as TGTGCCAGCAGACGGGACAGGGACTATGGCTACACCTTC. Translating it yields CASRRDRDYGYTF.

The rearrangement links TRBV6-5 to TRBJ1-2; D uncertain. V was shortened by 0 bases and J by 8 bases, with 16 bases between the two germline ends. The length of the CDR3 is 15 residues. Germline V lookup: CDR1 MNHEY, CDR2 SVGAGI. The CDR3 DNA follows: TGTGCCAGCAGTTACTCGATCCCCCAGGAGGAGGGCTACACCTTC. Translated: CASSYSIPQEEGYTF.

CDR3 sequence (DNA): TGTGCCAGCTCAGCGGGACGGAGCTCCTACGAGCAGTACTTC. Encoded protein: CASSAGRSSYEQYF. V gene TRBV18 combines with J gene TRBJ2-7; perhaps TRBD2 as D (6 bases). Germline assignment: CDR1 KGHSH and CDR2 LQKENI. This CDR3 comprises 14 residues. Between the trimmed V and J ends, which lost 5 bases and 0 bases, there was a span of 11 bases.

The rearrangement uses TRBV27 and TRBJ1-1; 11 nucleotides agree with TRBD1. The trim removed 9 bases at V and 4 bases at J, leaving 4 bases unmatched. The CDR3 length is 13 residues. CDR1 and CDR2 from the germline V gene are MNHEY and SMNVEV (reference sequence). The CDR3 here is CASRTGGITEAFF. The CDR3 bases are TGTGCCAGTAGGACAGGGGGCATCACTGAAGCTTTCTTT.

This clone is a singleton in its sample. The chain combines TRBV10-3 with TRBJ2-1, with 8 bases that match TRBD2. Looked up from germline, CDR1 is ENHRY and CDR2 is SYGVKD. CDR3 length equals 14 residues. J gave up 6 bases and V 7 bases, and 8 bases lay outside the gene matches. DNA of the CDR3: TGTGCCATCATGACCAGCGGGGGAGGCAATGAGCAGTTCTTC. It yields the protein CAIMTSGGGNEQFF.

V and J are TRBV19 and TRBJ1-5, with a weak D call TRBD1 (5 bases). The germline V gene has CDR1 LNHDA and CDR2 SQIVND (reference sequence). V was cut by 7 bases and J by 2 bases, with 21 bases left in between. The CDR3 sequence is 17 residues long. The CDR3 bases are TGTGCCAGTAAAGGGCCCCCCACATTGGGGGGCAATCAGCCCCAGCATTTT. Its translation is CASKGPPTLGGNQPQHF.